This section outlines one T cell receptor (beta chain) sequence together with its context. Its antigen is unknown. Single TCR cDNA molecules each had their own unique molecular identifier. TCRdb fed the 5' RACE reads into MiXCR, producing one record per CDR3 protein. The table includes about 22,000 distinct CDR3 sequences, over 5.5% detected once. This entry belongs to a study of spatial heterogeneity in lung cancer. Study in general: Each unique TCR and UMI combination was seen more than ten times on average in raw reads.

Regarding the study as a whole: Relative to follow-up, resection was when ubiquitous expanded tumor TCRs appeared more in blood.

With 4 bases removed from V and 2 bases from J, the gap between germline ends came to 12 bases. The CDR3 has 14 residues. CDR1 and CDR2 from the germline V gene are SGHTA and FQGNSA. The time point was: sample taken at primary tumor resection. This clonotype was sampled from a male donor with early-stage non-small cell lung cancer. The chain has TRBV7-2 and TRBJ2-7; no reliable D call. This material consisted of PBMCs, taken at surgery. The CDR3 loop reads CASSSRVPTYEQYF. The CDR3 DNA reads TGTGCCAGCAGCTCCCGGGTCCCGACCTACGAGCAGTACTTC.